The 20 T cell receptor beta chains reported below all come from one sample, sequenced in a study of T cells in Graves' hyperthyroidism and ophthalmopathy. Using RNA transcripts as the source, TCR beta CDR3 regions were amplified. The study used the HTBI primer set for a first-round RT-PCR of the TCR CDR3. TCRdb reanalysed the multiplex PCR reads using MiXCR and keeps one entry per CDR3 protein. The top ten clones hold 6.5% to 9% of a sample with around 600,000 distinct CDR3 sequences, approximately 14% of them seen once. Sequenced input: blood. These receptors all stem from a woman younger than 30 with Graves' ophthalmopathy.

This clonotype was counted many times. The chain employs TRBV30 and TRBJ1-3, with D perhaps TRBD1 (6 bases). The CDR3 has 12 amino acids. Germline V CDR1 and CDR2: GTSNPN, SVGIG (reference sequence). V was pared by 8 bases and J by 1 base, with 9 bases between. CDR3 nucleotides: TGTGCCCTTGGACAGTCTGGAAACACCATATATTTT. Its translation: CALGQSGNTIYF.

The chain couples TRBV28 to TRBJ1-5; TRBD1 matches 9 bases. Losses at the gene ends were 3 bases for V and 7 bases for J; bases not matched to a gene: 10. The length of the CDR3 is 16 residues. From germline, CDR1 is MDHEN and CDR2 SYDVKM. CDR3 sequence: CASSFARTGAGQPQHF. For the CDR3, the DNA is TGTGCCAGCAGTTTCGCAAGGACAGGGGCCGGGCAGCCCCAGCATTTT.

The chain couples TRBV18 to TRBJ2-7, with unresolved D. This CDR3 contains 14 residues. The V end lost 6 bases, the J end lost 0 bases, and 12 bases lay between the germline ends. The germline V gene has CDR1 KGHSH and CDR2 LQKENI. Written as DNA, the CDR3 is TGTGCCAGCTCCTCGTCAGCGTTCTCCTACGAGCAGTACTTC. Translation gives CASSSSAFSYEQYF.

This clonotype was counted many times. The chain couples TRBV28 to TRBJ1-3, with 8 positions matching TRBD1. The J segment lost 2 bases and the V segment lost 6 bases, leaving 9 bases of the junction unmatched. The CDR3 spans 16 residues. Per germline, CDR1 MDHEN and CDR2 SYDVKM. CDR3 coding DNA: TGTGCCAGCAGCCCCTCAAACAGGGGGGCTGGAAACACCATATATTTT. Amino acid sequence: CASSPSNRGAGNTIYF.

To note about this clonotype: A much larger clone lies a single base off, so this may be a read error. The chain links TRBV27 to TRBJ2-3; no clear D. This CDR3 has 15 residues. V lost 5 bases and J lost 1, with 13 bases in between. The germline gives CDR1 MNHEY, CDR2 SMNVEV (reference sequence). The CDR3 nucleotides are TGTGCCAGCAGTGATGACACTGCCGGCACAGATACGCAGTATTTT. Residues: CASSDDTAGTDTQYF.

The sample holds many counts of this clonotype. The V and J genes are TRBV11-2 and TRBJ2-1, with 8 bases aligning to TRBD1. The CDR3 totals 14 residues. The junction had 6 bases not matched to a gene; V was cut back by 4 bases and J by 7 bases. Germline CDR1 reads SGHAT; CDR2 reads FQNNGV. The CDR3 coding sequence is TGTGCCAGCAGCTACGACAGGGGTCATAATGAGCAGTTCTTC. Translating gives CASSYDRGHNEQFF.

This clonotype turned up a few times. This sequence joins TRBV4-3 and TRBJ2-7, with D perhaps matching TRBD2 (6 bases). Deletions cut 2 bases from V and 6 bases from J, with 29 bases between. CDR1 and CDR2 from the germline V gene are LGHNA and YSLEER. The CDR3 has 19 residues. In DNA form, the CDR3 reads TGCGCCAGCAGCCAATGGAGTTCTCGGTTAGGGGAGGTCTCTTGCGAGCAGTACTTC. Protein: CASSQWSSRLGEVSCEQYF.

The rearrangement joins TRBV7-2 to TRBJ1-3, with a tentative D call TRBD1 (5 bases). The CDR3 contains 16 residues. Trimming pared 4 bases from V and 2 bases from J, leaving 15 bases between. CDR1 and CDR2 (germline): SGHTA, FQGNSA. CDR3 region: CASSSGGGAPGNTIYF. The CDR3 region has the DNA TGTGCCAGCAGCTCCGGCGGCGGGGCGCCTGGAAACACCATATATTTT.

This clonotype was found a few times. The V and J genes are TRBV7-6 and TRBJ2-7, with 10 bases matching TRBD2. The germline gives CDR1 SGHVS, CDR2 FNYEAQ. The CDR3 consists of 13 residues. V shed 1 base, J shed 6 bases, and the junction held 0 bases outside the gene matches. The CDR3 coding sequence is TGTGCCAGCAGCTTAGTAGCGGGAGGCGAGCAGTACTTC. This encodes CASSLVAGGEQYF. Looking up the rest from reference TRBV7-6 and TRBJ2-7 gives the full variable domain: GAGVSQSPRYKVTKRGQDVALRCDPISGHVSLYWYRQALGQGPEFLTYFNYEAQQDKSGLPNDRFSAERPEGSISTLTIQRTEQRDSAMYRCASSLVAGGEQYFGPGTRLTVT.

This clonotype was counted at least ten times. The chain carries TRBV28 and TRBJ2-7, with a weak D call TRBD2 (6 bases). The CDR3 loop spans 13 amino acids. V gave up 6 bases and J gave up 3 bases, with 12 bases separating them. The germline V gene encodes CDR1 MDHEN and CDR2 SYDVKM. The CDR3 coding sequence is TGTGCCAGCAGATCAGCGGGCCACTACGAGCAGTACTTC. Its protein is CASRSAGHYEQYF.

This chain uses TRBV6-1 with TRBJ2-1; 11 bases agree with TRBD2. The CDR3 covers 17 residues. Germline V gene sequence: CDR1 MNHNS, CDR2 SASEGT. Losses at the gene ends were 4 bases for V and 2 bases for J; bases not matched to a gene: 7. The CDR3 sequence is CASSGSGRAGAYNEQFF. For the CDR3, the DNA is TGTGCCAGCAGTGGTAGCGGGAGGGCCGGGGCCTACAATGAGCAGTTCTTC.

This clonotype was detected many times. This chain links TRBV28 with TRBJ2-3; no definite D call. Trimming removed 5 bases from V and 0 bases from J, with 12 bases in between. This CDR3 has 15 residues. Germline V lookup: CDR1 MDHEN, CDR2 SYDVKM. CDR3 in amino acids: CASSVGPISTDTQYF. In DNA, the CDR3 is TGTGCCAGCAGTGTAGGGCCCATAAGCACAGATACGCAGTATTTT.

This clonotype was detected a few times. The CDR3 sequence is CATSGFMNTEAFF. CDR3 in DNA: TGTGCCACCTCAGGATTTATGAACACTGAAGCTTTCTTT. The chain joins TRBV24-1 to TRBJ1-1; no firm D call. Germline CDR1 reads KGHDR; CDR2 reads SFDVKD. CDR3 size: 13 residues. Trimming removed 9 bases at V and 0 bases at J, with 10 bases between.

This clonotype was recorded many times. This chain links TRBV5-1 with TRBJ1-1; TRBD1 might be the D (5 bases). CDR1 SGHRS and CDR2 YFSETQ come from the germline V gene. The CDR3 consists of 14 residues. Trimming removed 0 bases from V and 4 bases from J, with 10 bases in between. The CDR3 sequence is CASSLEGGGTEAFF. The CDR3 DNA is TGCGCCAGCAGCTTGGAAGGCGGGGGCACTGAAGCTTTCTTT. The full variable domain, rest sourced from reference TRBV5-1 and TRBJ1-1, is KAGVTQTPRYLIKTRGQQVTLSCSPISGHRSVSWYQQTPGQGLQFLFEYFSETQRNKGNFPGRFSGRQFSNSRSEMNVSTLELGDSALYLCASSLEGGGTEAFFGQGTRLTVV.

This clonotype was counted at least ten times. This chain connects TRBV2 to TRBJ2-5; 14 bases map to TRBD2. The CDR3 covers 16 residues. Germline V gene data show CDR1 as SNHLY and CDR2 as FYNNEI. The V and J ends lost 4 bases and 5 bases, in that order; junction bases with no gene match: 6. The CDR3 sequence: CASSGEGLAGVETQYF. The CDR3 DNA sequence: TGTGCCAGCAGTGGAGAGGGACTAGCGGGAGTGGAGACCCAGTACTTC.

The chain links TRBV24-1 to TRBJ2-7; 8 nucleotides match TRBD1. Germline assignment: CDR1 KGHDR and CDR2 SFDVKD. The ends lost 4 bases at V and 7 bases at J; junction bases unmatched: 11. The CDR3 consists of 15 residues. DNA for the CDR3: TGTGCCACCAGTGACCCCCGGGACAGGCGTGGGGAGCAGTACTTC. Amino acid sequence: CATSDPRDRRGEQYF.

In its sample, this clonotype was seen many times. V gene TRBV12-3 or TRBV12-4 combines with J gene TRBJ1-2, with D perhaps matching TRBD1 (6 bases). The CDR3 is 13 amino acids. Between the trimmed V and J ends, which lost 7 bases and 8 bases, there was a span of 17 bases. CDR3 amino acids: CASTWEIQGGYTF. The DNA for the CDR3 is TGTGCCAGCACATGGGAGATTCAGGGGGGCTACACCTTC.

This clonotype was recorded at least ten times. CDR3 in DNA: TGTGCCAGCAGCCTAGCGGGAGGACACACAGATACGCAGTATTTT. The encoded protein is CASSLAGGHTDTQYF. J is TRBJ2-3 and V is TRBV3-1; 10 bases are shared with TRBD2. The junction had 3 bases not matched to a gene; V was cut back by 4 bases and J by 2 bases. CDR3 length equals 15 residues. Germline V gene data show CDR1 as LGHDT and CDR2 as YNNKEL (reference sequence).

The sample holds many counts of this clonotype. This chain joins TRBV9 and TRBJ2-1, with TRBD1 as a possible D gene (6 bases). This CDR3 is built from 16 residues. V was cut by 3 bases and J by 5 bases, with 18 bases left in between. The germline gives CDR1 SGDLS, CDR2 YYNGEE. The CDR3 reads CASSGWQGLSNNEQFF. In DNA, the CDR3 is TGTGCCAGCAGCGGATGGCAGGGGTTGAGTAACAATGAGCAGTTCTTC.

This clonotype was seen only a few times. V is TRBV11-2 and J is TRBJ1-3, with TRBD1 identical over 7 bases. CDR1 and CDR2 (germline): SGHAT, FQNNGV. The J segment lost 3 bases and the V segment lost 9 bases, leaving 8 bases of the junction unmatched. The CDR3 loop spans 14 amino acids. CDR3: CASSIGQVGNTIYF. CDR3 DNA sequence: TGTGCCAGTAGTATAGGACAGGTTGGAAACACCATATATTTT.